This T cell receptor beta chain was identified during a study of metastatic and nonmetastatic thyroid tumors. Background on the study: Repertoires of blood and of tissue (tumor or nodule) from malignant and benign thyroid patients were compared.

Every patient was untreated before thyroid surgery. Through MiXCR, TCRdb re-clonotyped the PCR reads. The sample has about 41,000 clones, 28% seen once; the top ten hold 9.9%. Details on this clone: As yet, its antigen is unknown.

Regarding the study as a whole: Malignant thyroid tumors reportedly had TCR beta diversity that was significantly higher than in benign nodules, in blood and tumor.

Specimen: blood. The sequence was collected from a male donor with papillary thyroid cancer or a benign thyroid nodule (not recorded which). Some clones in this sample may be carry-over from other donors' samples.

In nucleotides, the CDR3 is TGTGCCAGCAGCCGCAGTGAGGGGCAAACCTACGAGCAGTACTTC. This codes for CASSRSEGQTYEQYF. The genes are TRBV4-2 and TRBJ2-7; D tentatively fits TRBD1 or TRBD2 (5 bases each). CDR1 is LGHNA and CDR2 is YNFKEQ in the germline V gene. The CDR3 is 15 residues long. The V end lost 4 bases, the J end lost 2 bases, and 15 bases lay between the germline ends.